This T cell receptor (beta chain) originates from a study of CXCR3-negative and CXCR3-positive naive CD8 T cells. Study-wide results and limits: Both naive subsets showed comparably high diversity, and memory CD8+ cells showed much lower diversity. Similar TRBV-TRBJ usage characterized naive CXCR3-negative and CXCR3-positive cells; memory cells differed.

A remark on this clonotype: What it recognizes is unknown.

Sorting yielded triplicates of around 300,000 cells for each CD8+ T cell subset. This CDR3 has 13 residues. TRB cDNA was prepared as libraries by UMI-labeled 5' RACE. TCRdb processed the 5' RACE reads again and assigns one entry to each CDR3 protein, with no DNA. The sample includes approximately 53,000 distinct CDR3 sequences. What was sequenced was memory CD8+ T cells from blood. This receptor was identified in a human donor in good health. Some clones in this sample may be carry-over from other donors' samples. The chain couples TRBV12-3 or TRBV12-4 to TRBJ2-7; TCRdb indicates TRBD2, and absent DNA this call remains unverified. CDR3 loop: CASSPLPTYEQYF.